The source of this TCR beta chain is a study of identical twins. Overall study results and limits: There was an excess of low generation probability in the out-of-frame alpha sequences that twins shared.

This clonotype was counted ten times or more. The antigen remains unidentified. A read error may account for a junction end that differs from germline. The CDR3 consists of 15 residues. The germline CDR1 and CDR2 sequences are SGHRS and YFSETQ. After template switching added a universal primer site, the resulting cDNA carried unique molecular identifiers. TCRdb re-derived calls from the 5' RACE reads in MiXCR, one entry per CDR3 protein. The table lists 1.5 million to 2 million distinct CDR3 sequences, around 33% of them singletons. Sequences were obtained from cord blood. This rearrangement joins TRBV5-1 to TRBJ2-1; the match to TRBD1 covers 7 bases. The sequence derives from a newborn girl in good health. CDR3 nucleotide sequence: TGTGCCAGCAGCCCCCGGGACAGCTCCTACAATGAGCAGTTCTTC. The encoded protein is CASSPRDSSYNEQFF.